The 20 T cell receptor beta chains below come from one sample, sequenced in a study of blood T cell repertoires in COVID-19 (dated by TCRdb to about 2020). Receptor libraries were prepared by the immunoSEQ multiplex PCR assay. This immuneACCESS table, as held by TCRdb, lists in-frame sequences with V and J called but not all clones. Of the missing ones, under half trace to an unresolved V gene in checked studies; the others have no known cause. In all, the sample holds 90,000 to 100,000 clones, and 70% to 85% of those were seen once. The top ten clones comprise less than 11% of the sample. The sequenced sample was peripheral blood. These receptors all come from a man aged 70 or older with acute or convalescent COVID-19.

The chain employs TRBV7-6 and TRBJ1-1, with D tentatively TRBD1 (5 bases). The CDR3 is made up of 17 amino acids. The germline V gene has CDR1 SGHVS and CDR2 FNYEAQ. V lost 0 bases and J 0 bases, leaving 14 bases between the germline ends. The CDR3 sequence is CASSLAGRDYMNTEAFF. The CDR3 DNA reads as TGTGCCAGCAGCTTAGCTGGCAGGGATTACATGAACACTGAAGCTTTCTTT.

The chain couples TRBV7-2 to TRBJ2-5; 11 nucleotides line up with TRBD2. Germline CDR1 is SGHTA and CDR2 is FQGNSA. J gave up 5 bases and V 4 bases, and 3 bases lay outside the gene matches. The CDR3 length is 14 residues. The CDR3 loop reads CASSSTSGSETQYF. In DNA, the CDR3 is TGTGCCAGCAGCTCCACTAGCGGGAGCGAGACCCAGTACTTC.

The J gene is TRBJ2-2, the V gene TRBV5-4; 7 bases are shared with TRBD1. Per the germline V gene, CDR1 is SGHNT and CDR2 is YYREEE (reference sequence). This CDR3 spans 16 amino acids. J gave up 0 bases and V 0 bases, and 2 bases lay outside the gene matches. The CDR3 region is CASSLDDRANTGELFF. CDR3 coding DNA: TGTGCCAGCAGCTTGGACGACAGGGCGAACACCGGGGAGCTGTTTTTT.

CDR3 protein: CASSGTSGSQVGHEQYF. The CDR3 DNA follows: TGTGCCAGCAGTGGGACTAGCGGGAGTCAGGTCGGCCACGAGCAGTACTTC. This sequence joins TRBV28 and TRBJ2-7, with 14 bases that match TRBD2. Trimming cost V 5 bases and J 5 bases; bases outside gene matches: 11. CDR3 size: 17 residues. The germline CDR1 and CDR2 sequences are MDHEN and SYDVKM.

This chain uses TRBV3-1 (or the pseudogene TRBV3-2) with TRBJ2-5; 15 bases map to TRBD2. Germline V CDR1 and CDR2: LGHDT, YNNKEL (reference sequence). The CDR3 extends over 17 amino acids. Trimming removed 4 bases from V and 5 bases from J; junction bases left unmatched: 8. The CDR3 coding sequence is TGTGCCAGCAGCCTGAGCCCGGGACTAGCGGGAGGCGAGACCCAGTACTTC. It is translated as CASSLSPGLAGGETQYF.

The chain is built from TRBV7-2 and TRBJ1-5; 7 nucleotides match TRBD1. Trimming cost V 5 bases and J 6 bases; bases outside gene matches: 10. Germline lookup yields CDR1 SGHTA and CDR2 FQGNSA. The CDR3 runs 15 residues. CDR3 region: CASSNGGGFSQPQHF. The CDR3 coding sequence is TGTGCCAGCAGCAATGGAGGGGGCTTCAGTCAGCCCCAGCATTTT.

CDR3 sequence reads: CASSLGVLTGGKDEQFF. The CDR3 bases are TGTGCCAGCAGCTTAGGGGTACTGACAGGGGGCAAGGATGAGCAGTTCTTC. The V call is TRBV11-2, the J call TRBJ2-1; 10 nucleotides line up with TRBD1. Germline CDR1 SGHAT, CDR2 FQNNGV. V lost 1 base and J lost 8; bases outside the gene matches: 11. The CDR3 sequence is 17 residues long.

This clone was seen just once. V gene TRBV6-2 or TRBV6-3 combines with J gene TRBJ1-5; possibly TRBD1 for D (6 bases). Germline V gene lookup returns CDR1 MNHEY and CDR2 SVGEGT. The CDR3 totals 16 residues. Trimming left V 2 bases short and J 1 base short, with 12 bases between. This CDR3 is CASSYGAGASNQPQHF. Here the CDR3 DNA reads TGTGCCAGCAGTTACGGGGCAGGGGCCAGCAATCAGCCCCAGCATTTT.

This chain uses TRBV5-1 with TRBJ2-3; 10 nucleotides agree with TRBD2. V dropped 0 bases and J dropped 5; count of bases not matched to a gene: 9. The CDR3 has 17 amino acids. The germline V gene encodes CDR1 SGHRS and CDR2 YFSETQ. The DNA of the CDR3 is TGCGCCAGCAGCTTGGTTATTCGGGCTAGCGGGGGAGATACGCAGTATTTT. It translates to CASSLVIRASGGDTQYF. Based on the CDR3 plus reference TRBV5-1 and TRBJ2-3, the full variable domain is KAGVTQTPRYLIKTRGQQVTLSCSPISGHRSVSWYQQTPGQGLQFLFEYFSETQRNKGNFPGRFSGRQFSNSRSEMNVSTLELGDSALYLCASSLVIRASGGDTQYFGPGTRLTVL.

The V gene is TRBV14, the J gene TRBJ1-1; maybe TRBD1 (6 bases). The V end lost 4 bases, the J end lost 0 bases, and 15 bases lay between the germline ends. The CDR3 consists of 16 residues. Germline CDR1 reads SGHDN; CDR2 reads FVKESK. The CDR3 reads CASSRQGRHMNTEAFF. The CDR3 nucleotides read TGTGCCAGCAGCCGTCAGGGGCGACACATGAACACTGAAGCTTTCTTT.

The chain carries TRBV9 and TRBJ2-3, with D possibly being TRBD2 (5 bases). This CDR3 is 14 amino acids long. Trimming cost V 1 base and J 6 bases, with 12 bases left between them. Per the germline V gene, CDR1 is SGDLS and CDR2 is YYNGEE. The CDR3 nucleotides are TGTGCCAGCAGCGTACAAGTGGGCGGGGATACGCAGTATTTT. It specifies CASSVQVGGDTQYF.

This clone was recorded once. The chain joins TRBV2 to TRBJ2-1; maybe TRBD1 (5 bases). Germline CDR1 SNHLY, CDR2 FYNNEI. This CDR3 is built from 14 residues. V was pared by 4 bases and J by 0 bases, with 7 bases between. The CDR3 nucleotides read TGTGCCAGCAGTGGACAGAGCTCCTACAATGAGCAGTTCTTC. Translating it yields CASSGQSSYNEQFF.

V gene TRBV7-9 combines with J gene TRBJ2-2; 9 bases are shared with TRBD1. This CDR3 is 14 amino acids long. V gave up 7 bases and J gave up 2 bases; unmatched junction bases: 2. In germline, CDR1 is SEHNR, CDR2 FQNEAQ (reference sequence). CDR3 sequence (DNA): TGTGCCAGCATGGGACAGGGAAACACCGGGGAGCTGTTTTTT. Amino acids: CASMGQGNTGELFF.

V and J are TRBV27 and TRBJ1-1, with D possibly TRBD1 on 5 matching bases. This CDR3 region has 14 residues. V was clipped by 6 bases and J by 1 base, with 12 bases between them. CDR1 and CDR2 from the germline V gene are MNHEY and SMNVEV (reference sequence). The CDR3 region is CASREQGRNTEAFF. The CDR3 DNA is TGTGCCAGCAGAGAGCAGGGAAGGAACACTGAAGCTTTCTTT.

This clone has a single count. V gene TRBV6-6 combines with J gene TRBJ1-2; no firm D call. This CDR3 is 13 amino acids long. Germline values: CDR1 MNHNY, CDR2 SVGAGI (reference sequence). With 4 bases removed from V and 3 bases from J, the gap between germline ends came to 9 bases. The CDR3 DNA sequence: TGTGCCAGCAGTTCCCAAGCGCACTATGGCTACACCTTC. Its translation is CASSSQAHYGYTF.

The rearrangement joins TRBV11-2 to TRBJ2-7, with a weak D call TRBD2 (7 bases). The germline gives CDR1 SGHAT, CDR2 FQNNGV. Between the trimmed V and J ends, which lost 5 bases and 2 bases, there was a span of 22 bases. This CDR3 spans 17 amino acids. CDR3 coding DNA: TGTGCCAGCAGCCAAAGAAGGGGGGCGGGGGAGCCCTACGAGCAGTACTTC. This sequence encodes CASSQRRGAGEPYEQYF.

Concerning this clone itself: Its ends do not fully match the called genes, so a read error is possible. The chain links TRBV7-7 to TRBJ2-2; D perhaps matches TRBD1 (5 bases). The CDR3 runs 17 residues. CDR1 SSHAT and CDR2 FNYEAQ come from the germline V gene (reference sequence). The CDR3 is CASSLTLGGAGTGELFF. The CDR3 DNA reads TGTGCTAGCAGCTTAACTCTCGGTGGGGCTGGAACCGGGGAGCTGTTTTTT.

Only a few counts were recorded for this clone. The CDR3, as DNA: TGTGCCAGCAGCCATTGGGTGGCGGGACGACACCACAATGAGCAGTTCTTC. The encoded protein is CASSHWVAGRHHNEQFF. This chain links TRBV5-6 with TRBJ2-1; tentative D call: TRBD2 (6 bases). The V gene lost 4 bases and the J gene lost 5 bases, with 22 bases spanning the gap. The CDR3 length is 17 residues. Germline V gives CDR1 SGHDT, CDR2 YYEEEE. Full variable domain (missing parts from reference TRBV5-6 and TRBJ2-1): DAGVTQSPTHLIKTRGQQVTLRCSPKSGHDTVSWYQQALGQGPQFIFQYYEEEERQRGNFPDRFSGHQFPNYSSELNVNALLLGDSALYLCASSHWVAGRHHNEQFFGPGTRLTVL.

There are many counts of this clone. The chain employs TRBV11-3 and TRBJ2-5; TRBD2 matches at 8 bases. The germline gives CDR1 SGHNT, CDR2 YENEEA. J lost 5 bases, V lost 0 bases, and 17 bases had no gene match. CDR3 length: 19 amino acids. The CDR3 protein is CASSLEGPRLASFFETQYF. DNA for the CDR3: TGTGCCAGCAGCTTAGAGGGGCCCAGACTAGCGTCCTTTTTTGAGACCCAGTACTTC.

The chain has TRBV30 and TRBJ2-7; 10 nucleotides agree with TRBD2. The germline V gene encodes CDR1 GTSNPN and CDR2 SVGIG (reference sequence). The CDR3 length is 13 residues. V lost 6 bases, J lost 2 bases, and 4 bases stayed unmatched. As DNA, the CDR3 is TGTGCCTGTCACGGGACTAGCGCCTACGAGCAGTACTTC. Protein product: CACHGTSAYEQYF.